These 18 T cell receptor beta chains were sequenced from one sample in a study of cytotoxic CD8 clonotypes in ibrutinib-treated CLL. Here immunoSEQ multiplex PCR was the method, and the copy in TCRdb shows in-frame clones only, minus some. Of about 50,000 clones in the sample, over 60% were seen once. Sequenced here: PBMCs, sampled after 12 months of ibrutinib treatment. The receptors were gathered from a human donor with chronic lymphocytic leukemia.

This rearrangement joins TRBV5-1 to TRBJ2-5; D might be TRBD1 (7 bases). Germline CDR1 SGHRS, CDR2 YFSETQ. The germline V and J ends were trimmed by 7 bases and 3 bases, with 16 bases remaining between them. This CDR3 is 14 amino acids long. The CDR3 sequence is CASGLGRGEETQYF. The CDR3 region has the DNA TGCGCCAGCGGACTCGGCAGGGGGGAAGAGACCCAGTACTTC.

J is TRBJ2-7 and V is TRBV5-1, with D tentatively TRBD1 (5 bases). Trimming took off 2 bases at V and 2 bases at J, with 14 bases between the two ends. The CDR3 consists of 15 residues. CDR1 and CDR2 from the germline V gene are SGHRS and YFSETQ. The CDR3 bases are TGCGCCAGCAGCTTAGTAGGGGCACGAGCCTACGAGCAGTACTTC. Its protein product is CASSLVGARAYEQYF.

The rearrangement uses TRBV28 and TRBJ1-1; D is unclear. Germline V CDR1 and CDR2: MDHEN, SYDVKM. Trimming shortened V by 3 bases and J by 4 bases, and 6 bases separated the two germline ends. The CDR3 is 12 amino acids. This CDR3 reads CASSFSLTEAFF. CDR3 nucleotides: TGTGCCAGCAGTTTTTCCCTCACTGAAGCTTTCTTT.

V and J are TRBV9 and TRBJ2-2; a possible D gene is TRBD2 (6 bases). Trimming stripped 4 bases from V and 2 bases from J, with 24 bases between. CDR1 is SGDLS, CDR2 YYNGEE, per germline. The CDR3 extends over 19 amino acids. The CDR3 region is CASSPNPLGGLSNTGELFF. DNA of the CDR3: TGTGCCAGCAGCCCCAACCCCCTCGGGGGACTGTCCAACACCGGGGAGCTGTTTTTT. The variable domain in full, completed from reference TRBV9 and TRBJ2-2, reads DSGVTQTPKHLITATGQRVTLRCSPRSGDLSVYWYQQSLDQGLQFLIQYYNGEERAKGNILERFSAQQFPDLHSELNLSSLELGDSALYFCASSPNPLGGLSNTGELFFGEGSRLTVL.

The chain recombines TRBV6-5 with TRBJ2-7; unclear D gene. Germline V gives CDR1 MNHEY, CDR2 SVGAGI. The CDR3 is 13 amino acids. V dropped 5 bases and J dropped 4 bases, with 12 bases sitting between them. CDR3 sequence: CASSRPPIYEQYF. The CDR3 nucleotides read TGTGCCAGCAGTAGGCCCCCTATTTACGAGCAGTACTTC.

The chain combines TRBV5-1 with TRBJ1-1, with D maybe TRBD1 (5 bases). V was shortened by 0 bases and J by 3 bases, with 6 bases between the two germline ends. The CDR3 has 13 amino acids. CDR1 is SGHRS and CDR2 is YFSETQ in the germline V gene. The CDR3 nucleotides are TGCGCCAGCAGCTTGGGAGGGGACACTGAAGCTTTCTTT. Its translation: CASSLGGDTEAFF.

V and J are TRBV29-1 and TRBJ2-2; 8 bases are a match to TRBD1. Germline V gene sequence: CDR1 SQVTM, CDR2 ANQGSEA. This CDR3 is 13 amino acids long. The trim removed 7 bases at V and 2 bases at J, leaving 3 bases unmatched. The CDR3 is CSADRGNTGELFF. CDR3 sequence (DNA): TGCAGCGCCGACAGGGGTAACACCGGGGAGCTGTTTTTT.

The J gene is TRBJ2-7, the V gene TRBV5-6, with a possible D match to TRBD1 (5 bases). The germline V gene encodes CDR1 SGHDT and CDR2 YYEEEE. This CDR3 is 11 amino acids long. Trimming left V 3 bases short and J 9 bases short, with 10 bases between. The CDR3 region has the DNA TGTGCCAGCAGCTCGACAGTCGGGCAGTACTTC. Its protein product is CASSSTVGQYF.

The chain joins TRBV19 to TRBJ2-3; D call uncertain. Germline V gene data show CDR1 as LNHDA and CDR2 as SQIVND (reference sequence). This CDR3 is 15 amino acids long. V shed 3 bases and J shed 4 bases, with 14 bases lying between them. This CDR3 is CASSIQFAASDTQYF. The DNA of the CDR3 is TGTGCCAGTAGTATTCAATTTGCAGCCTCAGATACGCAGTATTTT. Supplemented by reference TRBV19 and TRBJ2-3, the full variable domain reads DGGITQSPKYLFRKEGQNVTLSCEQNLNHDAMYWYRQDPGQGLRLIYYSQIVNDFQKGDIAEGYSVSREKKESFPLTVTSAQKNPTAFYLCASSIQFAASDTQYFGPGTRLTVL.

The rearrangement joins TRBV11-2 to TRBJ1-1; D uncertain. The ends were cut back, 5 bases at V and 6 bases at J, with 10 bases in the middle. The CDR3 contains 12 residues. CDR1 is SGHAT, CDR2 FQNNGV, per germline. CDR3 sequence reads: CASSSSYSEAFF. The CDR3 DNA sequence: TGTGCCAGCAGCAGTTCGTACTCTGAAGCTTTCTTT.

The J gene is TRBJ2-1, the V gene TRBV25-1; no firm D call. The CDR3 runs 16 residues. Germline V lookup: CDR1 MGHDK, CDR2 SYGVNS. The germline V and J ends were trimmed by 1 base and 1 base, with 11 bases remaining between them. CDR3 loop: CASSELGGWSYNEQFF. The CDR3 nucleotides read TGTGCCAGCAGTGAATTGGGCGGATGGTCCTACAATGAGCAGTTCTTC. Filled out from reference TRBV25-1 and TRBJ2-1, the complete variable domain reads EADIYQTPRYLVIGTGKKITLECSQTMGHDKMYWYQQDPGMELHLIHYSYGVNSTEKGDLSSESTVSRIRTEHFPLTLESARPSHTSQYLCASSELGGWSYNEQFFGPGTRLTVL.

This CDR3 reads CASRPQTGAGQPQHF. The CDR3 DNA reads TGTGCCAGCAGACCTCAAACAGGGGCCGGACAGCCCCAGCATTTT. The chain couples TRBV28 to TRBJ1-5; 7 bases line up with TRBD1. V lost 6 bases, J lost 7 bases, and 12 bases stayed unmatched. CDR1 is MDHEN, CDR2 SYDVKM, per germline. The CDR3 is 15 residues long.

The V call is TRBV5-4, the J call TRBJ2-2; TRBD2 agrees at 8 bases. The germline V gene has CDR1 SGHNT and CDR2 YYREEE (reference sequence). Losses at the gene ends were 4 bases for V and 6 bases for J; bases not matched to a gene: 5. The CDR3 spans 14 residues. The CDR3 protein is CASSPEGLAGELFF. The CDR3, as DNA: TGTGCCAGCAGCCCGGAGGGACTAGCCGGGGAGCTGTTTTTT.

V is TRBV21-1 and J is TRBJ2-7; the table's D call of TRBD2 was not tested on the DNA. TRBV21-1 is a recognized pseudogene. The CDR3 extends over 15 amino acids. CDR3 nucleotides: TGTGCCAGTCAAGAGCGGGAGAAGCGTTCCTACGAGCAGTACTTC. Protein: CASQEREKRSYEQYF.

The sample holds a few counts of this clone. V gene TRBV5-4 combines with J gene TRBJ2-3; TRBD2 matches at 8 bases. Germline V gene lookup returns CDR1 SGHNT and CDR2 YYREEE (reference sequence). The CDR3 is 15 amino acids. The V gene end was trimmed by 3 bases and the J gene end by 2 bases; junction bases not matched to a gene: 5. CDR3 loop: CASSWTSRHTDTQYF. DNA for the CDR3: TGTGCCAGCAGCTGGACTAGCAGACACACAGATACGCAGTATTTT.

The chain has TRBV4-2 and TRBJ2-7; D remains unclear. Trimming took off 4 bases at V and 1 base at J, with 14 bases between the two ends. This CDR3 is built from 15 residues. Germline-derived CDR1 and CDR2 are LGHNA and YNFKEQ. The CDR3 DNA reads TGTGCCAGCAGCCCGCTATCCTTGGGGTCCTACGAGCAGTACTTC. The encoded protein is CASSPLSLGSYEQYF.

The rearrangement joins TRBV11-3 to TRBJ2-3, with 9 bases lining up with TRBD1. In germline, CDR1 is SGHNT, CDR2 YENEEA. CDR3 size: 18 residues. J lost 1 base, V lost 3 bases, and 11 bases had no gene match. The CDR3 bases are TGTGCCAGCAGCTTGACAGTGGGATGGACAGGGGGCACAGATACGCAGTATTTT. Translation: CASSLTVGWTGGTDTQYF.

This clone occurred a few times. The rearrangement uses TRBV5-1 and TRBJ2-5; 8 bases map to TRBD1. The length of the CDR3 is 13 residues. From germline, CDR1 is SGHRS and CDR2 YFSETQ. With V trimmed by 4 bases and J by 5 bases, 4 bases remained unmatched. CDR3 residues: CASSPGQGETQYF. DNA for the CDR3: TGCGCCAGCAGCCCTGGACAGGGTGAGACCCAGTACTTC.